This T cell receptor beta chain stems from a study of T cell responses to AZD1222 COVID-19 vaccine (dated by TCRdb to the early 2020s). The study in broad terms: A total of 230 to 250 trial participants underwent TCR sequencing, of whom some 200 had received two doses of AZD1222 and some 25 had received two doses of the MenACWY control vaccine. Enrollment into the trials was organized by age into subgroups of 18-55, 56-69 and 70-plus years, and those subgroups contained about 160, 30 and 59 TCR-sequenced participants, respectively. Overall results and qualifications from the work: The 56-69-year group was small, and its depth increase did not reach significance, likely because of low power. Spike-specific TCR breadth and depth rose significantly after two AZD1222 doses compared with day 0 and with MenACWY recipients. Because no day 14 peak-response samples were available, repertoires were characterized only after the peak T cell response. Participants were mostly white British, with more females than males. The authors suggested clonal diversity may have been underestimated. Only six AZD1222 recipients were SARS-CoV-2 seropositive at baseline, limiting conclusions about previously exposed vaccinees. The vaccine-associated CD4 TCRs covered the entire spike protein, and the dominant responses fell in regions 160-218 and 743-854. Reportedly, almost half of the unique spike-specific TCRs recognized epitopes lying outside the regions that are mutated in the B.1.351 and B.1.1.7 variants.

Turning to this clone: Its binding antigen is unknown. The sample holds no much larger clone one base away, and base qualities are not on file.

Per the publication, the time point label means: about 28 days (+/-7) after the second vaccine dose. AZD1222 recipients whose second dose came at about 4 weeks and those whose second dose came at about 12 weeks were combined into one group, since spike-specific TCR depth and breadth did not differ between the two schedules. Samples from vaccinated people were obtained from the UK trials COV001 and COV002, which included a single-blind randomized controlled phase 2/3 trial of AZD1222 (ChAdOx1 nCoV-19) in healthy adults. For TCRbeta chain sequencing, PBMC samples were collected from trial participants at day 0 and at day 28 after the second dose. The CDR3 regions of human TCRbeta chains were analyzed by immunosequencing. Per the source publication's procedure: Repertoire TCRs were checked for matches against a reference library of SARS-CoV-2-specific TCRs that had been generated using the MIRA antigen-specificity platform. Breadth was defined as the fraction of unique TCRs that were SARS-CoV-2-associated. Depth was defined as the fraction of total T cells that were SARS-CoV-2-associated. Using the MIRA data, each spike-specific TCR was mapped to the spike region that the TCR reacts to and placed in a CD4 or CD8 class. Log10-transformed breadth and depth values were compared by one-way ANOVA with Sidak's multiple comparisons tests. As stored in TCRdb, this immuneACCESS dataset retains in-frame rearrangements with V and J assigned. A fraction of the clones does not appear; measured against another copy, unresolved V genes explain less than half of the discrepancy, and the remainder lacks a known reason. V and J calls and clone size follow that table, whereas D and trimming were derived from the DNA. This sample lists around 80,000 clones; roughly 85% were detected once. Of the sample, around 1.3% is held by the ten largest clones.

Deletion took 5 bases off V and 3 bases off J, with a span of 13 bases between the germline ends. The germline V gene (reference sequence) sets CDR1 to MNHEY and CDR2 to SMNVEV. The CDR3 starts with the cysteine, ends with the phenylalanine, and has 14 residues. Kept here is only the CDR3 DNA, which spans 42 bases and is read in frame from base 1. Sequenced here: peripheral blood, sampled 28 days after the second AZD1222 dose. This TCR was sampled from an adult who received the AZD1222 COVID-19 vaccine. The sequence joins TRBV27 to TRBJ1-1, with the D segment identity uncertain. The CDR3 protein: CASSPYERDTEAFF. The DNA reads TGTGCCAGCAGTCCCTACGAAAGAGACACTGAAGCTTTCTTT.